This entry features one T cell receptor (beta chain) sequence. The record originates from a study of T cell changes during pregnancy in multiple sclerosis. Measured with immunoSEQ multiplex PCR; TCRdb has only the in-frame clones, and not every one. In the table there are about 24,000 clones, just under 85% of which are singletons. The specimen was CD8+ T cells from peripheral blood mononuclear cells, collected in the first trimester of pregnancy. The TCR comes from a female donor in good health, enrolled as a control in a pregnancy study.

Written as DNA, the CDR3 is TGTGCCAGCACCGAATCAGAGAACACTGAAGCTTTCTTT. Amino acid sequence: CASTESENTEAFF. The V call is TRBV6-1, the J call TRBJ1-1; D uncertain. The V and J ends lost 7 bases and 1 base respectively, with 10 bases between them. The CDR3 runs 13 residues. Germline V gives CDR1 MNHNS, CDR2 SASEGT.